This T cell receptor (beta chain) was retrieved from a study of blood T cell repertoires in COVID-19. In germline, CDR1 is LNHDA, CDR2 SQIVND (reference sequence). CDR3 length: 15 residues. Deletions cut 1 base from V and 4 bases from J, with 11 bases between. Sequencing was performed with immunoSEQ multiplex PCR; in TCRdb, only in-frame clones are kept and a portion is missing. The data contain about 4,900 clones, around 86% of them seen just once; the ten biggest clones take up less than 25%. The chain links TRBV19 to TRBJ1-3, with D tentatively TRBD1 (6 bases). The sequencing sample was made of peripheral blood. The TCR comes from a human donor in a cohort sampled during active COVID-19. CDR3 residues: CASSIGYRVGNTIYF. In DNA form, the CDR3 reads TGTGCCAGTAGTATAGGTTACAGGGTCGGAAACACCATATATTTT.